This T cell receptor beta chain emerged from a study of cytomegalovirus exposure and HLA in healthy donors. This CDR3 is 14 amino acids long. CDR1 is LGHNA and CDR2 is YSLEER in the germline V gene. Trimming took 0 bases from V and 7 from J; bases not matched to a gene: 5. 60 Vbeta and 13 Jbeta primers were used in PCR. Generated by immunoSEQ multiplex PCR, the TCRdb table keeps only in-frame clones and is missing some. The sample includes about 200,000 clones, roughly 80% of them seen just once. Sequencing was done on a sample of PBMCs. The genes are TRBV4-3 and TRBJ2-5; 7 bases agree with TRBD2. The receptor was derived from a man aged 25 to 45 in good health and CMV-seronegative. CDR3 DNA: TGCGCCAGCAGCCAAGATTCGGGCGGGGGGACCCAGTACTTC. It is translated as CASSQDSGGGTQYF.